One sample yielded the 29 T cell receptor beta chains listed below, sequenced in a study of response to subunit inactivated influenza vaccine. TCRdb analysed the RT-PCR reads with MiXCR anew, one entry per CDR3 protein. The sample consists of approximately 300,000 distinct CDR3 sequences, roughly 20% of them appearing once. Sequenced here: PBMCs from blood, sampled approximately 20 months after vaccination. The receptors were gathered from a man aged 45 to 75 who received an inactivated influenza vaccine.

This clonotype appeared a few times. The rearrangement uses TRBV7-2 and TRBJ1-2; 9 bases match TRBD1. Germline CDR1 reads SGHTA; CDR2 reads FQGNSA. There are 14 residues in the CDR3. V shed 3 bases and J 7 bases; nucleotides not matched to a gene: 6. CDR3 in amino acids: CASSLGGTGIGYTF. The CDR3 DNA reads TGTGCCAGCAGCTTGGGGGGGACAGGGATTGGCTACACCTTC.

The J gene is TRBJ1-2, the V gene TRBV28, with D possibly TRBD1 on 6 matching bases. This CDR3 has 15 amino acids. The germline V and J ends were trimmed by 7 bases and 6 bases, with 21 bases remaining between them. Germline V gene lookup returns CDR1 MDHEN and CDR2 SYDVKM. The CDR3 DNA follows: TGTGCCAGCACCGACCCGGGTCGAGGGGGGAATGGCTACACCTTC. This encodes CASTDPGRGGNGYTF.

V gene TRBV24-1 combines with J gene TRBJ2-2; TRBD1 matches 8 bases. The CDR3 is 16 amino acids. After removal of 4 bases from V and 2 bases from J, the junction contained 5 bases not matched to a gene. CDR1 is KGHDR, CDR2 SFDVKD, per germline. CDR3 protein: CATSDTDRGNTGELFF. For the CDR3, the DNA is TGTGCCACCAGTGACACCGACAGGGGAAACACCGGGGAGCTGTTTTTT.

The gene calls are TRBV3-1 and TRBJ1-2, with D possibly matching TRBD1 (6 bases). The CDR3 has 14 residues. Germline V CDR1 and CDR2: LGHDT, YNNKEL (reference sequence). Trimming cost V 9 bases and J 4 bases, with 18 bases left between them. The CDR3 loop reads CASYGGQLPYGYTF. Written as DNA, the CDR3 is TGTGCCAGTTATGGTGGACAGTTACCCTATGGCTACACCTTC.

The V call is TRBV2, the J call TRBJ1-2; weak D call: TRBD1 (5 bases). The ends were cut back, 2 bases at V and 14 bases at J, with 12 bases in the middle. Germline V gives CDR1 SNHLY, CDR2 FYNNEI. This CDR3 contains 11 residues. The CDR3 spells CASSEWGPATF. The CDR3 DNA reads TGTGCCAGCAGTGAATGGGGCCCGGCGACCTTC.

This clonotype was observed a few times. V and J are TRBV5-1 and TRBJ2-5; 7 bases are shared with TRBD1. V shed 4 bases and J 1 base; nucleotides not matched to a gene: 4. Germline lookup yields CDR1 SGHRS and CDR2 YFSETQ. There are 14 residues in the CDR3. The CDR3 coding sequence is TGCGCCAGCAGCCCCGGACAGGTCCAAGAGACCCAGTACTTC. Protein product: CASSPGQVQETQYF.

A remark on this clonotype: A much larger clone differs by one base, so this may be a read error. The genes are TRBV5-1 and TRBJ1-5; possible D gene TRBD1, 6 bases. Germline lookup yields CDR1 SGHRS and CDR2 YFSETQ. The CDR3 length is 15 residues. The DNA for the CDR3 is TGCGCCAGCAGCTTGGCAGGACAGACACATCAGGCCCAGCATTTT. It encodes CASSLAGQTHQAQHF.

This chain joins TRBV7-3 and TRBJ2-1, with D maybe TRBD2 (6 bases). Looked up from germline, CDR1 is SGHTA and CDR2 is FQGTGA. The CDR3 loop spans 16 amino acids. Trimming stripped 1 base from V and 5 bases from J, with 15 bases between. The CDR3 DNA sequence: TGTGCCAGCAGCTTAAAATTTCGGGGGTCCCACAATGAGCAGTTCTTC. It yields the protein CASSLKFRGSHNEQFF.

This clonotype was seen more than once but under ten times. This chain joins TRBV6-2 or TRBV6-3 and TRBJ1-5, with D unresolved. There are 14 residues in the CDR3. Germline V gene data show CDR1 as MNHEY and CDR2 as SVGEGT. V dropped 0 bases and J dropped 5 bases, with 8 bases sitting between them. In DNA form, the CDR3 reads TGTGCCAGCAGTTACTCGAAACGTTATCAGCCCCAGCATTTT. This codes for CASSYSKRYQPQHF.

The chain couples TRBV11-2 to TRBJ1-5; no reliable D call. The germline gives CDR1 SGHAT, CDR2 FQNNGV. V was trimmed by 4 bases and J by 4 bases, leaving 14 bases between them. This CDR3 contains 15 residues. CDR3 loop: CASSSDGVGNQPQHF. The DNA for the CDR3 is TGTGCCAGCAGCTCGGATGGGGTAGGAAATCAGCCCCAGCATTTT.

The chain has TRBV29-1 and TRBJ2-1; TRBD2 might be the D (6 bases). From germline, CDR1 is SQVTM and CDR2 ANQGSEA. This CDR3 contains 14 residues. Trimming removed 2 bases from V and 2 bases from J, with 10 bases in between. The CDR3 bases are TGCAGCGTTGAATCGGGAGCAGCCTACAATGAGCAGTTCTTC. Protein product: CSVESGAAYNEQFF.

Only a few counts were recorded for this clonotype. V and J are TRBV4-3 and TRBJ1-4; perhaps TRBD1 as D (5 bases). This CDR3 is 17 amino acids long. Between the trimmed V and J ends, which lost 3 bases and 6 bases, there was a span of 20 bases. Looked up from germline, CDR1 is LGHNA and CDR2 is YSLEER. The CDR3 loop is CASSHGVKGRAYEKLFF. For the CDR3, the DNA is TGCGCCAGCAGCCATGGTGTTAAGGGCAGGGCTTATGAAAAACTGTTTTTT.

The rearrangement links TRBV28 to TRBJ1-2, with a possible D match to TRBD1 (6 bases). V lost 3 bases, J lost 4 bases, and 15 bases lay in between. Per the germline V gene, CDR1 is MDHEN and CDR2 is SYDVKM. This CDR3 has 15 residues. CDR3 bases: TGTGCCAGCAGTTTCTACGACAGGAGCCGCTATGGCTACACCTTC. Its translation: CASSFYDRSRYGYTF.

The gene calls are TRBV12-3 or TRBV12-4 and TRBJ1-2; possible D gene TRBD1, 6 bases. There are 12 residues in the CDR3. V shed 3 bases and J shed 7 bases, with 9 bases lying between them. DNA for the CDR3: TGTGCCAGCAGTTTGGACAGCTGTGGCTACACCTTC. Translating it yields CASSLDSCGYTF.

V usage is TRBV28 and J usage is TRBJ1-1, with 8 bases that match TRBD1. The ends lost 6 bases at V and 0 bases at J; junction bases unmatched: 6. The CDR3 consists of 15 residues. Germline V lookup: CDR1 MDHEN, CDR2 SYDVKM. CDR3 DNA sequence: TGTGCCAGCAGAGTCTGGACAGGGCTGAACACTGAAGCTTTCTTT. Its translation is CASRVWTGLNTEAFF. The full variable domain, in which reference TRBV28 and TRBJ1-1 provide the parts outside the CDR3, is DVKVTQSSRYLVKRTGEKVFLECVQDMDHENMFWYRQDPGLGLRLIYFSYDVKMKEKGDIPEGYSVSREKKERFSLILESASTNQTSMYLCASRVWTGLNTEAFFGQGTRLTVV.

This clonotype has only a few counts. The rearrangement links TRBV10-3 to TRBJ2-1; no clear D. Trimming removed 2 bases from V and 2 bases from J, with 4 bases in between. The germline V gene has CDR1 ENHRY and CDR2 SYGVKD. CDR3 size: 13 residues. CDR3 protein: CAISEQAYNEQFF. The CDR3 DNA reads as TGTGCCATCAGTGAGCAGGCCTACAATGAGCAGTTCTTC.

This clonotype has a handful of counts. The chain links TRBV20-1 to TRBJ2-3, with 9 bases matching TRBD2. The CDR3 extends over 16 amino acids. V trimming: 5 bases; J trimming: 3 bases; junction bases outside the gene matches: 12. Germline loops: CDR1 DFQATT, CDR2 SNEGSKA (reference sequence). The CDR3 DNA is TGCAGTGCTGCCCTGCGACTAGCGGCTGCTACAGATACGCAGTATTTT. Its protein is CSAALRLAAATDTQYF.

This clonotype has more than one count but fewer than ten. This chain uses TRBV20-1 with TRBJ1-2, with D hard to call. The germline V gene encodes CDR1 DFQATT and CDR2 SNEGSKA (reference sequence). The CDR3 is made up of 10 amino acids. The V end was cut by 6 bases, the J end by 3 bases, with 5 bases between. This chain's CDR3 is CSAPYYGYTF. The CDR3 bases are TGCAGTGCCCCGTACTATGGCTACACCTTC.

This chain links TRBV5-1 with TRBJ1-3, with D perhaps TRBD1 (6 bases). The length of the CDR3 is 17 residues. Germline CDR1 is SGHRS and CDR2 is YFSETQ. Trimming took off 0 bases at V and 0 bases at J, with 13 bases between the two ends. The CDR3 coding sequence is TGCGCCAGCAGCTTGGGAGACAGGCATCTCTCTGGAAACACCATATATTTT. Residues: CASSLGDRHLSGNTIYF. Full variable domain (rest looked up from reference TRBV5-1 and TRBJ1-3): KAGVTQTPRYLIKTRGQQVTLSCSPISGHRSVSWYQQTPGQGLQFLFEYFSETQRNKGNFPGRFSGRQFSNSRSEMNVSTLELGDSALYLCASSLGDRHLSGNTIYFGEGSWLTVV.

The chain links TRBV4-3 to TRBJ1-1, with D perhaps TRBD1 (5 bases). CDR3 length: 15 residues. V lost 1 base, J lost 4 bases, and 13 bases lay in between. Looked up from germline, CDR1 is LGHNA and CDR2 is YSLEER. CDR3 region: CASSQGGGIGTEAFF. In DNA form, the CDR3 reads TGCGCCAGCAGCCAAGGGGGGGGGATTGGCACTGAAGCTTTCTTT.

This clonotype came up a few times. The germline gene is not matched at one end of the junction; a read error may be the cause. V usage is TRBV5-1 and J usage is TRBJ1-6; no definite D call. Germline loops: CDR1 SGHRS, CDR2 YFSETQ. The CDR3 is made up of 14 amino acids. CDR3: CAGSLAKGGSPLHF. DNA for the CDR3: TGCGCCGGCAGCTTGGCCAAGGGAGGCTCACCCCTCCACTTT.

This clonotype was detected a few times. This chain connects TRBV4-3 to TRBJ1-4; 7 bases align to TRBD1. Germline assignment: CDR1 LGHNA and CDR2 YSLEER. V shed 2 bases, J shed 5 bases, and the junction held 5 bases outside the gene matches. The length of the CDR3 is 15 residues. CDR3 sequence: CASSQSGTDNEKLFF. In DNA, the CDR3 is TGCGCCAGCAGCCAATCCGGGACAGACAATGAAAAACTGTTTTTT.

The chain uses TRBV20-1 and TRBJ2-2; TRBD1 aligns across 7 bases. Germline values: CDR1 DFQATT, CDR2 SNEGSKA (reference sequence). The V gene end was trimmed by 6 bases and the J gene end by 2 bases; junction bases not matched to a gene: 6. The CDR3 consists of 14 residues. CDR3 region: CSASDRRNTGELFF. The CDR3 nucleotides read TGCAGTGCATCGGACAGGAGAAACACCGGGGAGCTGTTTTTT.

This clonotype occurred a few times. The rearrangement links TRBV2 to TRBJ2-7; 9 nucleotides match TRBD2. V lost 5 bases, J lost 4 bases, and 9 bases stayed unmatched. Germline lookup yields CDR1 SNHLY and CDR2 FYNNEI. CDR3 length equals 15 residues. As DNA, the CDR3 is TGTGCCAGCAGTTTGACTAGCGGCCTTAATTACGAGCAGTACTTC. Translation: CASSLTSGLNYEQYF.

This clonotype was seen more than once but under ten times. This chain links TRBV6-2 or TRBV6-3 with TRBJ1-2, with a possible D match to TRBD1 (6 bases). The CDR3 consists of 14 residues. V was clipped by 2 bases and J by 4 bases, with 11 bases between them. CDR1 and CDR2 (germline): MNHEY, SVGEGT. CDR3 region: CASSYQQGFYGYTF. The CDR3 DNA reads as TGTGCCAGCAGTTACCAACAGGGATTCTATGGCTACACCTTC.

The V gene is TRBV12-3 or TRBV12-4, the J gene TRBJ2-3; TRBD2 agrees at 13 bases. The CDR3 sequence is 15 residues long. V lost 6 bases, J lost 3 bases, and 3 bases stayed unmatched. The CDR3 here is CASRTTSGRTDTQYF. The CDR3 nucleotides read TGTGCCAGCAGGACGACTAGCGGGAGGACAGATACGCAGTATTTT.

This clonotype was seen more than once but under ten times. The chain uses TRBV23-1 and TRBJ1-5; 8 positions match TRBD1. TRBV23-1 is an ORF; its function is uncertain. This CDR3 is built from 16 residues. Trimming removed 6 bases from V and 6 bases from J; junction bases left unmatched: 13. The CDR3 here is CASSIEDRDCCQPQHF. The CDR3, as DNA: TGCGCCAGCAGCATCGAGGACAGGGATTGCTGTCAGCCCCAGCATTTT.

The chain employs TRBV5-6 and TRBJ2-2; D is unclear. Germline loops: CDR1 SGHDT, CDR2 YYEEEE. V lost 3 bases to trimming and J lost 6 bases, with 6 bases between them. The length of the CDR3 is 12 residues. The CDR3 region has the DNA TGTGCCAGCAGCTCTACCCCCGGGGAGCTGTTTTTT. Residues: CASSSTPGELFF.

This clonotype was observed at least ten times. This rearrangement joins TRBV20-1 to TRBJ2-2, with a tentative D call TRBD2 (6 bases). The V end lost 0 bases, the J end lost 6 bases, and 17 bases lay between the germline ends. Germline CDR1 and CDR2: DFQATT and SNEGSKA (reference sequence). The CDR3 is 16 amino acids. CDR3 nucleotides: TGCAGTGCTAGAGATCCTGGAGGGATGCGTTCCGGGGAGCTGTTTTTT. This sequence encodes CSARDPGGMRSGELFF.